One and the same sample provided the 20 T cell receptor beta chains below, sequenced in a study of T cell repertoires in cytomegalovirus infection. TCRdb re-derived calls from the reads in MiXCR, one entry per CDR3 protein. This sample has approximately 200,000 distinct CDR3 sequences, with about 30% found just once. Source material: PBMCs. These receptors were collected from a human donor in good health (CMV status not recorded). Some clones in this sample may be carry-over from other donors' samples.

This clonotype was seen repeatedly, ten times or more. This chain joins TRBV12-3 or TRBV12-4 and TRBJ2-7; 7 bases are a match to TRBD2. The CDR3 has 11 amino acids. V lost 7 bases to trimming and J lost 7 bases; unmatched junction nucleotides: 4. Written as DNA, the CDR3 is TGTGCCAGCACAGCGGGGTGGGAGCAGTACTTC. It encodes CASTAGWEQYF.

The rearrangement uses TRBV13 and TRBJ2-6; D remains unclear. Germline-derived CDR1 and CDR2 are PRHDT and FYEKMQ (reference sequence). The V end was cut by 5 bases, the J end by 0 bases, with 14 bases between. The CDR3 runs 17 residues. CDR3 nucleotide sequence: TGTGCCAGCAGCCCCTACACCCGAGGCTCTGGGGCCAACGTCCTGACTTTC. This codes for CASSPYTRGSGANVLTF.

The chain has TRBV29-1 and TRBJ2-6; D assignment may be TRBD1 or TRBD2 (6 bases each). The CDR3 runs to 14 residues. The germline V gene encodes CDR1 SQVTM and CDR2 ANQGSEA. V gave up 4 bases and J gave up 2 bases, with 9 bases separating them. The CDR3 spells CSVVEGAGANVLTF. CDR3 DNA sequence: TGCAGCGTTGTGGAGGGGGCTGGGGCCAACGTCCTGACTTTC.

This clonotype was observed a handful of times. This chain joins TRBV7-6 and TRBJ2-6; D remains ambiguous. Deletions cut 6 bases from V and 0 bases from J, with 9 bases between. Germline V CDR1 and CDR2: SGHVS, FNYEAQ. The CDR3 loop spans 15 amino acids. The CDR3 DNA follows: TGTGCCAGCAGTCGGACGGACTCTGGGGCCAACGTCCTGACTTTC. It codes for CASSRTDSGANVLTF.

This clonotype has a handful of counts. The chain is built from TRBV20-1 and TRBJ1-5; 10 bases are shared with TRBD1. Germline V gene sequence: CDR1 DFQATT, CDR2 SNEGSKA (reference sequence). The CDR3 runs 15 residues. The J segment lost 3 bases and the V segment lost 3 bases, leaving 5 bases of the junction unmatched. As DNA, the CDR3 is TGCAGTGCTAGTCGGGGACAGGGGCCCAATCAGCCCCAGCATTTT. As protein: CSASRGQGPNQPQHF.

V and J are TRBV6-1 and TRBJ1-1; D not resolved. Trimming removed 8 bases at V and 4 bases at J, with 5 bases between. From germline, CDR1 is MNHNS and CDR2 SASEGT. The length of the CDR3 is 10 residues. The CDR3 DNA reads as TGTGCCAGCCGGCTCACTGAAGCTTTCTTT. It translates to CASRLTEAFF.

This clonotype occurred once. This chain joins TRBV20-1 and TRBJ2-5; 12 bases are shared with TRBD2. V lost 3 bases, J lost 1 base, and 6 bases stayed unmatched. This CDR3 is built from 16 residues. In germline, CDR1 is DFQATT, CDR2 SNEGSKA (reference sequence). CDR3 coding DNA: TGCAGTGCTAGTCGGACTAGCGGGGCCATCCAAGAGACCCAGTACTTC. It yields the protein CSASRTSGAIQETQYF.

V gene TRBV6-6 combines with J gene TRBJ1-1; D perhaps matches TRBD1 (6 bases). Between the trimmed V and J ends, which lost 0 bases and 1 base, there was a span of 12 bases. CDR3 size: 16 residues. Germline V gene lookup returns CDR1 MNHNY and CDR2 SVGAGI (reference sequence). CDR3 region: CASSYSRGGTNTEAFF. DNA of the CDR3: TGTGCCAGCAGTTACTCGAGGGGGGGGACGAACACTGAAGCTTTCTTT.

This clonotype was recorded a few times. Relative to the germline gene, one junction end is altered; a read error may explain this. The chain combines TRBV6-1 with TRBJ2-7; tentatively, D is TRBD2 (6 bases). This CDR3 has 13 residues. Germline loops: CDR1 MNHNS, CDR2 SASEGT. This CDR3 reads CASSEVADREQYF. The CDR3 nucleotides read TGTGCCAGTAGTGAAGTAGCGGATCGCGAGCAGTACTTC.

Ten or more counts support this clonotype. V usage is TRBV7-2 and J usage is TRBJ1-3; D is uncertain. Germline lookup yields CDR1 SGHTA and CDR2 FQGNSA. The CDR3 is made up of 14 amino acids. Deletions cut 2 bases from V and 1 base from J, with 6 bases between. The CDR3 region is CASSLLLSGNTIYF. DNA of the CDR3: TGTGCCAGCAGCTTACTGCTATCTGGAAACACCATATATTTT.

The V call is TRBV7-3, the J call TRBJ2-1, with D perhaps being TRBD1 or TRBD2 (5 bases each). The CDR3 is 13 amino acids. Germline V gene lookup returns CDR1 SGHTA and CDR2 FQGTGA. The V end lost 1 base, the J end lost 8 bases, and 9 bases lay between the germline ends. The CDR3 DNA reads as TGTGCCAGCAGCTTAAGGGGGTGGGATGAGCAGTTCTTC. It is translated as CASSLRGWDEQFF.

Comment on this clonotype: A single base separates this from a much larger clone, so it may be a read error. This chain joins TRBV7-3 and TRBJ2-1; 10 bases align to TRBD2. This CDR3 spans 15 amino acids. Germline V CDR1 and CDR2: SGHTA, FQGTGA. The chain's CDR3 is CASSPGTSEGNEHFF. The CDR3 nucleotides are TGTGCCAGCAGCCCTGGGACTAGCGAGGGCAATGAGCACTTCTTC.

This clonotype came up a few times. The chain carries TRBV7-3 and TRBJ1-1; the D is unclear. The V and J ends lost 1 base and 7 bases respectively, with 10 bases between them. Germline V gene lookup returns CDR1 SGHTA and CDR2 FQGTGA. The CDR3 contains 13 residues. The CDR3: CASSLRSGYEAFF. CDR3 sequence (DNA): TGTGCCAGCAGCTTAAGATCAGGCTATGAAGCTTTCTTT.

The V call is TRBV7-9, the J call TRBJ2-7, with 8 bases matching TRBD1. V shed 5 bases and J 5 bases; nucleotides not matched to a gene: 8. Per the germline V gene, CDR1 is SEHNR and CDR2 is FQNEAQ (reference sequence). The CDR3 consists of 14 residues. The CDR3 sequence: CASSPWTGSNEQYF. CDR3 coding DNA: TGTGCCAGCAGCCCTTGGACAGGGTCTAACGAGCAGTACTTC.

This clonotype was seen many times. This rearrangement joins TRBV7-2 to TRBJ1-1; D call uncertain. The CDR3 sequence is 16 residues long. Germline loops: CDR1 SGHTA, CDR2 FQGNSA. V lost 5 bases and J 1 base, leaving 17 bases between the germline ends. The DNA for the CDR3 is TGTGCCAGCAGCCCCACCGGCGGCTCAGGGAACACTGAAGCTTTCTTT. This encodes CASSPTGGSGNTEAFF.

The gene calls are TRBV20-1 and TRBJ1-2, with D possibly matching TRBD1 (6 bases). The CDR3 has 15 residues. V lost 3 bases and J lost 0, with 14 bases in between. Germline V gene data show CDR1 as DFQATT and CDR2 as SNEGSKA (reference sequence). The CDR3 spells CSARDFGQSNYGYTF. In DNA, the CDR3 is TGCAGTGCTAGGGACTTTGGACAGTCTAACTATGGCTACACCTTC.

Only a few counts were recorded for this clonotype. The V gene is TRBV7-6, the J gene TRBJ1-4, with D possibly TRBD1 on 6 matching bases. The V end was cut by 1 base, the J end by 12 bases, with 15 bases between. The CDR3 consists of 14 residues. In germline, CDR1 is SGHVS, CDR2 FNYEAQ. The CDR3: CASSLGAGRGELFF. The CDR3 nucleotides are TGTGCCAGCAGCTTAGGTGCCGGTAGGGGGGAACTGTTTTTT.

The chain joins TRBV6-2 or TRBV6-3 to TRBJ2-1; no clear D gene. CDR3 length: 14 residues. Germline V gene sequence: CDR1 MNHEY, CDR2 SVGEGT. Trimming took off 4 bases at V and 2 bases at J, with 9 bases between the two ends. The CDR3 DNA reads TGTGCCAGCAGTTCCTCCGGGCCCTACAATGAGCAGTTCTTC. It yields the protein CASSSSGPYNEQFF.

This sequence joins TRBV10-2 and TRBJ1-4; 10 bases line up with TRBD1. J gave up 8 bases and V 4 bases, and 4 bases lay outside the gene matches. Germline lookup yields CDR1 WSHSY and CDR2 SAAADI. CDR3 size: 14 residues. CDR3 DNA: TGCGCCAGCAGTGTGACAGGGGGCCCGGAAAAACTGTTTTTT. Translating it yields CASSVTGGPEKLFF.

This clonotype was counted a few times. In DNA form, the CDR3 reads TGTGCCAGCAGTTCGGGACAATGGGGTCAGCCCCAGCATTTT. Its protein product is CASSSGQWGQPQHF. The chain employs TRBV6-1 and TRBJ1-5; D perhaps matches TRBD1 (6 bases). With 5 bases removed from V and 6 bases from J, the gap between germline ends came to 14 bases. Germline-derived CDR1 and CDR2 are MNHNS and SASEGT. The CDR3 has 14 amino acids.